This T cell receptor beta chain was captured in a study of Ad26.COV2.S vaccination and SARS-CoV-2 variants. TCRdb keeps only in-frame clones here, not all; method: immunoSEQ multiplex PCR. This sample has some 640,000 clones, with around 92% found just once. The CDR3 totals 14 residues. V lost 0 bases to trimming and J lost 0 bases, with 4 bases between them. Germline CDR1 is SGDLS and CDR2 is YYNGEE. The treatment was: 15 to 20 received Ad26.COV2.S at low or high dose, single or two shots; about 5 received placebo; per-sample allocation not given. Each sample was drawn 63 days after the first injection (of vaccine or placebo). This vaccine is an Ad26 vector that expresses the Wuhan-strain SARS-CoV-2 spike. Remarks on this clone: The sample contains more than one DNA sequence encoding this CDR3.

The specimen was peripheral blood, collected in a trial of Ad26.COV2.S vaccine versus placebo. The sequence was collected from a person aged 18-60 years who received the Ad26.COV2.S COVID-19 vaccine or a placebo. The chain employs TRBV9 and TRBJ1-3; no reliable D call. The CDR3 loop reads CASSVDSSGNTIYF. The CDR3 DNA follows: TGTGCCAGCAGCGTAGATAGCTCTGGAAACACCATATATTTT.